The rows below give T cell receptor beta chains drawn from one sample of a study of a mutant IDH1 vaccine in newly diagnosed glioma. Their specific antigens are unknown. Data came from immunoSEQ multiplex PCR; TCRdb stores just in-frame clones and leaves some out. The table records approximately 50,000 clones, about nine tenths of them present only once. The sample was PBMCs, taken from a glioma patient whose treatment included an IDH1 peptide vaccine. Every receptor here comes from a man between 40 and 49 years old with glioma. CDR3s include the opening cysteine and the closing phenylalanine or tryptophan. The D gene is left open where the match is weak. A clone size is listed for some rows: how often the clone was seen (once, few, many), or a class if it is expanded.

>-|TRBJ2-7|TRBV4-1|-
CASSQDPGWEQYF
TGCGCCAGCAGCCAAGATCCCGGCTGGGAGCAGTACTTC
>TRBD1|TRBJ1-2|TRBV4-1|-
CASSQPFPSGTGGASGYTF
TGCGCCAGCAGCCAACCTTTCCCCTCCGGGACAGGGGGCGCGTCAGGCTACACCTTC
>-|TRBJ2-4|TRBV6-5|-
CASSYGGVGAKNIQYF
TGTGCCAGCAGTTATGGAGGGGTGGGGGCCAAAAACATTCAGTACTTC
>-|TRBJ2-5|TRBV5-1|-
CASSLLSGQETQYF
TGCGCCAGCAGCTTGTTATCGGGGCAAGAGACCCAGTACTTC
>-|TRBJ1-2|TRBV5-5|few
CASSLVVVNGYTF
TGTGCCAGCAGCTTGGTGGTGGTGAATGGCTACACCTTC
>-|TRBJ2-3|TRBV6-1|-
CASSDGRQDTQYF
TGTGCCAGCAGTGATGGGCGGCAAGATACGCAGTATTTT
>-|TRBJ2-7|TRBV27|-
CASSLGRFYEQYF
TGTGCCAGCAGTTTAGGCCGGTTCTACGAGCAGTACTTC
>-|TRBJ2-5|TRBV19|-
CASSSGGLKTQYF
TGTGCCAGTAGTTCAGGGGGGCTAAAGACCCAGTACTTC
>-|TRBJ2-7|TRBV7-2|-
CASRPQAGHYEQYF
TGTGCCAGCAGACCCCAAGCGGGACACTACGAGCAGTACTTC
>TRBD2|TRBJ2-5|TRBV5-1|-
CASSPGLAGGRETQYF
TGCGCCAGCAGCCCAGGACTAGCGGGAGGGAGGGAGACCCAGTACTTC
>TRBD1|TRBJ2-1|TRBV6-5|once
CASKRDSPSNEQFF
TGTGCCAGCAAGAGGGACAGCCCCTCCAATGAGCAGTTCTTC
>TRBD2|TRBJ2-3|TRBV7-3|-
CASSQPGTSGISTDTQYF
TGTGCCAGCAGCCAACCCGGGACTAGCGGGATTAGCACAGATACGCAGTATTTT
>-|TRBJ1-1|TRBV27|-
CASGKQATEAFF
TGTGCCAGCGGAAAGCAGGCCACTGAAGCTTTCTTT
>TRBD2|TRBJ2-3|TRBV4-2|-
CASSQPPGLAGDTQYF
TGTGCCAGCAGCCAACCCCCGGGACTAGCCGGTGATACGCAGTATTTT
>TRBD1|TRBJ1-2|TRBV29-1|-
CSARDRVFSGYTF
TGCAGCGCCCGGGACAGGGTTTTCAGTGGCTACACCTTC
>TRBD1|TRBJ2-6|TRBV28|-
CASSGTASSGANVLTF
TGTGCCAGCAGTGGGACAGCCAGCTCTGGGGCCAACGTCCTGACTTTC
>-|TRBJ1-6|TRBV12-1|-
CASSQISGTGAPGPLHF
TGTGCCAGCAGCCAAATTTCCGGGACAGGGGCGCCAGGACCCCTCCACTTT
>TRBD1|TRBJ2-5|TRBV15|-
CATSSPDHRGLEVEYF
TGTGCCACCAGCAGCCCCGACCACAGGGGGCTTGAGGTCGAGTACTTC
>-|TRBJ2-4|TRBV7-2|-
CASSLGPRANIQYF
TGTGCCAGCAGCTTAGGGCCCCGCGCGAACATTCAGTACTTC
>-|TRBJ1-2|TRBV5-1|-
CASRPGGGANYGYTF
TGCGCCAGCAGACCTGGAGGGGGGGCTAACTATGGCTACACCTTC
>TRBD2|TRBJ2-7|TRBV4-3|-
CASSQASGSGSYEQYF
TGCGCCAGCAGCCAGGCGAGCGGGAGTGGTTCCTACGAGCAGTACTTC
>-|TRBJ1-2|TRBV9|once
CASRLQGRSGGYTF
TGTGCCAGCAGACTTCAGGGGAGGTCGGGAGGCTACACCTTC
>TRBD1|TRBJ1-2|TRBV11-1|-
CASSRRQGVDGYTF
TGTGCCAGCAGTAGAAGACAGGGAGTAGATGGCTACACCTTC
>-|TRBJ2-7|TRBV5-6|-
CASSWGRAVHEQYF
TGTGCCAGCAGCTGGGGCAGGGCGGTCCACGAGCAGTACTTC